Presented here are 28 T cell receptor beta chains from one specimen sequenced in a study of blood T cell repertoires in COVID-19 (dated by TCRdb to the early 2020s). Library creation used the immunoSEQ multiplex PCR assay. TCRdb carries this immuneACCESS record with in-frame sequences only. Its versions omit some clonotypes, under half of them owing to an unresolved V gene in the studies checked, with the rest unexplained. Counted in this sample were roughly 100,000 clones; roughly nine tenths of them appeared once. Of the sample, roughly 17% falls within the top ten clones. Sequencing was done on a sample of peripheral blood. These receptors were obtained from a woman of 80 years or more in a cohort sampled during active COVID-19.

V and J are TRBV5-1 and TRBJ1-5; D is ambiguous. Germline V CDR1 and CDR2: SGHRS, YFSETQ. V gave up 2 bases and J gave up 2 bases, with 5 bases separating them. The CDR3 contains 13 residues. The CDR3 here is CASSLSGNQPQHF. The CDR3 region has the DNA TGCGCCAGCAGCTTATCTGGCAATCAGCCCCAGCATTTT.

CDR3 loop: CASSPSGSLQYF. The CDR3 DNA follows: TGTGCCAGCAGCCCCTCGGGGAGCCTGCAGTACTTC. This rearrangement joins TRBV7-2 to TRBJ2-7; D perhaps matches TRBD2 (5 bases). This CDR3 comprises 12 residues. Trimming shortened V by 5 bases and J by 9 bases, and 14 bases separated the two germline ends. Germline loops: CDR1 SGHTA, CDR2 FQGNSA.

This chain uses TRBV3-1 (or the pseudogene TRBV3-2) with TRBJ1-1, with D tentatively TRBD1 (5 bases). The CDR3 runs to 14 residues. Germline CDR1 and CDR2: LGHDT and YNNKEL (reference sequence). Trimming took off 2 bases at V and 6 bases at J, with 13 bases between the two ends. In DNA, the CDR3 is TGTGCCAGCAGCCAAACGGGGGGAAACGCTGAAGCTTTCTTT. Translation: CASSQTGGNAEAFF.

The chain combines TRBV6-5 with TRBJ1-2, with TRBD1 matching over 8 bases. V was clipped by 10 bases and J by 4 bases; unmatched bases: 8. This CDR3 contains 13 residues. Germline V gives CDR1 MNHEY, CDR2 SVGAGI. This CDR3 reads CATNSGGAYGYTF. DNA of the CDR3: TGTGCCACAAATTCAGGGGGCGCCTATGGCTACACCTTC.

The rearrangement links TRBV18 to TRBJ2-6, with D perhaps matching TRBD1 (5 bases). Trimming left V 3 bases short and J 0 bases short, with 9 bases between. In germline, CDR1 is KGHSH, CDR2 LQKENI. The CDR3 has 16 residues. The CDR3 DNA is TGTGCCAGCTCACCCCTACAGGCCTCTGGGGCCAACGTCCTGACTTTC. Translated, it gives CASSPLQASGANVLTF. Complete variable domain (other parts from reference TRBV18 and TRBJ2-6): NAGVMQNPRHLVRRRGQEARLRCSPMKGHSHVYWYRQLPEEGLKFMVYLQKENIIDESGMPKERFSAEFPKEGPSILRIQQVVRGDSAAYFCASSPLQASGANVLTFGAGSRLTVL.

The chain has TRBV15 and TRBJ2-2, with D perhaps matching TRBD1 (6 bases). V was pared by 6 bases and J by 3 bases, with 14 bases between. The CDR3 is 15 amino acids. Germline CDR1 and CDR2: LNHNV and YYDKDF (reference sequence). CDR3 DNA sequence: TGTGCCACCAGGGGACGTCAGGGGTACACCGGGGAGCTGTTTTTT. Protein: CATRGRQGYTGELFF.

J is TRBJ1-2 and V is TRBV5-4; D may be TRBD1 (6 bases). CDR1 and CDR2 from the germline V gene are SGHNT and YYREEE (reference sequence). V was shortened by 3 bases and J by 4 bases, with 13 bases between the two germline ends. The CDR3 consists of 14 residues. The CDR3 region is CASSSQGQVYGYTF. CDR3 coding DNA: TGTGCCAGCAGCTCTCAGGGGCAAGTCTATGGCTACACCTTC. Complete variable domain (other parts from reference TRBV5-4 and TRBJ1-2): ETGVTQSPTHLIKTRGQQVTLRCSSQSGHNTVSWYQQALGQGPQFIFQYYREEENGRGNFPPRFSGLQFPNYSSELNVNALELDDSALYLCASSSQGQVYGYTFGSGTRLTVV.

The chain links TRBV19 to TRBJ2-1; 10 bases are a match to TRBD1. Unmatched junction bases numbered 12, after V lost 3 bases and J lost 1 base. There are 19 residues in the CDR3. Germline assignment: CDR1 LNHDA and CDR2 SQIVND (reference sequence). The CDR3 bases are TGTGCCAGTAGTATGGGGAAGGGACAGGGGACCCGTTCCTACAATGAGCAGTTCTTC. Translated, it gives CASSMGKGQGTRSYNEQFF.

The chain carries TRBV3-1 (or the pseudogene TRBV3-2) and TRBJ2-5; D not resolved. V shed 1 base and J shed 5 bases, with 8 bases lying between them. CDR1 is LGHDT and CDR2 is YNNKEL in the germline V gene (reference sequence). There are 13 residues in the CDR3. CDR3 region: CASSQVSVETQYF. The CDR3 DNA is TGTGCCAGCAGCCAAGTCTCAGTCGAGACCCAGTACTTC.

The chain recombines TRBV27 with TRBJ2-7, with a possible D match to TRBD1 (6 bases). Germline V gives CDR1 MNHEY, CDR2 SMNVEV (reference sequence). The CDR3 length is 13 residues. V was pared by 0 bases and J by 3 bases, with 6 bases between. Written as DNA, the CDR3 is TGTGCCAGCAGTTTATCAGGGGGCTACGAGCAGTACTTC. Amino acid sequence: CASSLSGGYEQYF.

This clone was recorded once. J is TRBJ2-1 and V is TRBV9; perhaps TRBD1 as D (8 bases). The ends were cut back, 4 bases at V and 7 bases at J, with 33 bases in the middle. This CDR3 comprises 20 residues. CDR1 and CDR2 from the germline V gene are SGDLS and YYNGEE. The CDR3 bases are TGTGCCAGCAGCCCGAGGGACAGGTCCCTGGGAGGGCTCCCCCCGAATGAGCAGTTCTTC. Amino acids: CASSPRDRSLGGLPPNEQFF.

The chain joins TRBV4-1 to TRBJ2-7, with D hard to call. The CDR3 has 14 residues. Trimming left V 1 base short and J 3 bases short, with 10 bases between. In germline, CDR1 is MGHRA, CDR2 YSYEKL. Written as DNA, the CDR3 is TGCGCCAGCAGCCAAGGTCCCTCCCTCTACGAGCAGTACTTC. This sequence encodes CASSQGPSLYEQYF.

The chain couples TRBV5-6 to TRBJ2-1, with D possibly TRBD2 on 6 matching bases. This CDR3 spans 15 amino acids. CDR1 is SGHDT and CDR2 is YYEEEE in the germline V gene. Trimming shortened V by 0 bases and J by 0 bases, and 7 bases separated the two germline ends. CDR3 loop: CASSLGGGSYNEQFF. In nucleotides, the CDR3 is TGTGCCAGCAGCTTGGGGGGAGGCTCCTACAATGAGCAGTTCTTC.

This sequence joins TRBV29-1 and TRBJ2-1; TRBD1 matches 9 bases. Germline trimming cut 6 bases from V and 5 bases from J; bases unmatched to any gene: 11. The CDR3 is 15 amino acids. CDR1 is SQVTM and CDR2 is ANQGSEA in the germline V gene. The CDR3 sequence: CSVTTGTGSNNEQFF. The CDR3 DNA reads TGCAGCGTAACGACCGGGACAGGGTCAAACAATGAGCAGTTCTTC.

This clone was observed a single time. This chain uses TRBV7-2 with TRBJ2-7; TRBD1 matches at 9 bases. Germline V gene data show CDR1 as SGHTA and CDR2 as FQGNSA. V shed 5 bases and J 6 bases; nucleotides not matched to a gene: 11. This CDR3 comprises 15 residues. CDR3 DNA: TGTGCCAGCAGCCTTACACAGGGGGCGGGACGCGAGCAGTACTTC. Protein sequence: CASSLTQGAGREQYF.

The chain links TRBV11-3 to TRBJ2-2; the D is unclear. V was shortened by 6 bases and J by 5 bases, with 19 bases between the two germline ends. This CDR3 spans 16 amino acids. Germline loops: CDR1 SGHNT, CDR2 YENEEA. The DNA for the CDR3 is TGTGCCAGCAGTTCCACCGTGGGCAGTGGGACCGGGGAGCTGTTTTTT. Its translation is CASSSTVGSGTGELFF.

The chain carries TRBV18 and TRBJ2-4, with D maybe TRBD2 (5 bases). Germline-derived CDR1 and CDR2 are KGHSH and LQKENI. V lost 3 bases and J 1 base, leaving 10 bases between the germline ends. The CDR3 is 15 residues long. CDR3 sequence: CASSPTGMAKNIQYF. The CDR3 bases are TGTGCCAGCTCACCTACGGGGATGGCCAAAAACATTCAGTACTTC.

This rearrangement joins TRBV5-1 to TRBJ1-5; 10 nucleotides line up with TRBD1. Germline lookup yields CDR1 SGHRS and CDR2 YFSETQ. Losses at the gene ends were 0 bases for V and 4 bases for J; bases not matched to a gene: 4. The CDR3 consists of 16 residues. The CDR3, as DNA: TGCGCCAGCAGCTTGGGGGGACAGGGGCAAAATCAGCCCCAGCATTTT. Protein sequence: CASSLGGQGQNQPQHF.

The CDR3 DNA reads TGCGCCGGGAGCGGGCAGAGCAATCAGCCCCAGCATTTT. Its translation: CAGSGQSNQPQHF. This chain uses TRBV10-1 with TRBJ1-5, with unresolved D. V lost 11 bases, J lost 1 base, and 12 bases lay in between. Per the germline V gene, CDR1 is WNHNN and CDR2 is SYGVQD (reference sequence). CDR3 size: 13 residues.

This rearrangement joins TRBV18 to TRBJ1-1, with 8 bases matching TRBD1. The V gene end was trimmed by 5 bases and the J gene end by 0 bases; junction bases not matched to a gene: 5. Germline CDR1 reads KGHSH; CDR2 reads LQKENI. The CDR3 length is 15 residues. The CDR3 DNA is TGTGCCAGCTCATCACAACAGGGGGTGAACACTGAAGCTTTCTTT. It is translated as CASSSQQGVNTEAFF.

The V and J genes are TRBV15 and TRBJ1-2; perhaps TRBD1 as D (6 bases). V lost 0 bases, J lost 3 bases, and 14 bases lay in between. Germline V lookup: CDR1 LNHNV, CDR2 YYDKDF (reference sequence). The CDR3 is 16 residues long. The CDR3 DNA reads TGTGCCACCAGCAGAGATCATGGGGGCGCCGACTATGGCTACACCTTC. This gives the protein CATSRDHGGADYGYTF.

Remarks on this clone: Relative to the germline gene, one junction end is altered; a read error may explain this. The chain employs TRBV29-1 and TRBJ1-2; D unresolved. CDR1 is SQVTM, CDR2 ANQGSEA, per germline. This CDR3 contains 12 residues. The CDR3 region is CSVEDSNYGYTF. The CDR3 region has the DNA TGCAGCGTCGAAGACTCTAACTATGGCTACACCTTC.

The chain is built from TRBV24-1 and TRBJ2-3; 8 nucleotides match TRBD2. The V and J ends lost 0 bases and 6 bases, in that order; junction bases with no gene match: 4. The germline gives CDR1 KGHDR, CDR2 SFDVKD. CDR3 size: 15 residues. CDR3 protein: CATSDLSGSADTQYF. The DNA of the CDR3 is TGTGCCACCAGTGATTTGAGCGGGAGTGCCGATACGCAGTATTTT.

The chain combines TRBV14 with TRBJ1-4; D is unresolved. The CDR3 covers 16 residues. Germline CDR1 and CDR2: SGHDN and FVKESK. V was clipped by 4 bases and J by 0 bases, with 12 bases between them. CDR3 nucleotides: TGTGCCAGCAGCCCACGGGTCCTTGCAACTAATGAAAAACTGTTTTTT. It codes for CASSPRVLATNEKLFF. The variable domain in full, completed from reference TRBV14 and TRBJ1-4, reads EAGVTQFPSHSVIEKGQTVTLRCDPISGHDNLYWYRRVMGKEIKFLLHFVKESKQDESGMPNNRFLAERTGGTYSTLKVQPAELEDSGVYFCASSPRVLATNEKLFFGSGTQLSVL.

The chain links TRBV7-6 to TRBJ2-2; 7 bases are shared with TRBD2. The CDR3 runs 18 residues. Germline V lookup: CDR1 SGHVS, CDR2 FNYEAQ. V gave up 0 bases and J gave up 4 bases; unmatched junction bases: 11. CDR3 amino acids: CASSLALSLAEPTGELFF. CDR3 nucleotide sequence: TGTGCCAGCAGCTTAGCGCTAAGTCTAGCGGAACCCACCGGGGAGCTGTTTTTT. The whole variable domain, filled in from reference TRBV7-6 and TRBJ2-2, reads GAGVSQSPRYKVTKRGQDVALRCDPISGHVSLYWYRQALGQGPEFLTYFNYEAQQDKSGLPNDRFSAERPEGSISTLTIQRTEQRDSAMYRCASSLALSLAEPTGELFFGEGSRLTVL.

This chain joins TRBV19 and TRBJ1-5, with D hard to call. The CDR3 runs to 14 residues. V was trimmed by 2 bases and J by 4 bases, leaving 9 bases between them. Germline V gene lookup returns CDR1 LNHDA and CDR2 SQIVND (reference sequence). CDR3 residues: CASSIRTGNQPQHF. Here the CDR3 DNA reads TGTGCCAGTAGTATAAGGACGGGAAATCAGCCCCAGCATTTT.

The chain recombines TRBV27 with TRBJ1-6; D possibly corresponds to TRBD1 (5 bases). Germline V gene lookup returns CDR1 MNHEY and CDR2 SMNVEV (reference sequence). CDR3 length: 16 amino acids. The V and J ends lost 4 bases and 0 bases respectively, with 10 bases between them. In nucleotides, the CDR3 is TGTGCCAGCAGTTGGGGGGGGAGCTCCTATAATTCACCCCTCCACTTT. Its protein product is CASSWGGSSYNSPLHF.

The J gene is TRBJ1-1, the V gene TRBV4-2; 7 nucleotides align to TRBD1. V lost 0 bases to trimming and J lost 8 bases; unmatched junction nucleotides: 9. Germline V CDR1 and CDR2: LGHNA, YNFKEQ. The CDR3 contains 15 residues. CDR3 in amino acids: CASSQEVSGQTEAFF. The DNA of the CDR3 is TGTGCCAGCAGCCAAGAGGTCTCGGGACAGACCGAAGCTTTCTTT.